This record looks at one T cell receptor (beta chain) sequence and its context. The antigen remains undetermined. This specimen belongs to a study of OX40 agonist ivuxolimab in advanced cancers. Study-level background: Clinicians treated patients with ivuxolimab, an agonistic anti-OX40 (CD134) antibody. Partial responses were observed in three patients, of whom one had hepatocellular carcinoma and two had cutaneous melanoma.

The CDR3 runs 15 residues. Germline CDR1 and CDR2: MGHDK and SYGVNS. V lost 6 bases to trimming and J lost 4 bases, with 18 bases between them. Notes on the study in general: Patients with a partial response at 0.1-3.0 mg/kg had among the lowest clonal expansion.

The protocol was immunoSEQ multiplex PCR, while the TCRdb copy is restricted to in-frame clones and leaves out a portion. The profile shows fewer than 30,000 clones, 81% of them singletons. Patients were ineligible given autoimmune disease history or systemic immunosuppression. The sample consisted of CD4+ or CD8+ T cells sorted from blood, taken in a trial of the OX40 agonist ivuxolimab. The TCR sequence derives from an adult with an advanced solid tumor such as melanoma, head and neck, liver or kidney cancer. The chain has TRBV25-1 and TRBJ1-2; possible D gene TRBD1, 5 bases. The CDR3 sequence is CASSDTITGTYGYTF. CDR3 in DNA: TGTGCCAGCAGCGATACCATCACTGGGACCTATGGCTACACCTTC.